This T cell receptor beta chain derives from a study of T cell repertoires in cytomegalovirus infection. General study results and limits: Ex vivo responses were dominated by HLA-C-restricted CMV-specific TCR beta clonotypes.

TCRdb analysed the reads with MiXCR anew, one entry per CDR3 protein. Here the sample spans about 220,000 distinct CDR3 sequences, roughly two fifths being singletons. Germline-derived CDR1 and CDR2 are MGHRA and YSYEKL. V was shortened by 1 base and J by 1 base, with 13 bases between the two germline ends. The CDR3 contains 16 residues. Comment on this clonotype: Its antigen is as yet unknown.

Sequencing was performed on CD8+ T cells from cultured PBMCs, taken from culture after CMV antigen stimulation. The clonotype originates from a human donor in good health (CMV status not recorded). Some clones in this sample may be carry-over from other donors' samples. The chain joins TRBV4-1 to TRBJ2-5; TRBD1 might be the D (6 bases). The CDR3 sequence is CASSQGGTHTQETQYF. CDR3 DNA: TGCGCCAGCAGCCAAGGAGGGACACACACCCAAGAGACCCAGTACTTC.